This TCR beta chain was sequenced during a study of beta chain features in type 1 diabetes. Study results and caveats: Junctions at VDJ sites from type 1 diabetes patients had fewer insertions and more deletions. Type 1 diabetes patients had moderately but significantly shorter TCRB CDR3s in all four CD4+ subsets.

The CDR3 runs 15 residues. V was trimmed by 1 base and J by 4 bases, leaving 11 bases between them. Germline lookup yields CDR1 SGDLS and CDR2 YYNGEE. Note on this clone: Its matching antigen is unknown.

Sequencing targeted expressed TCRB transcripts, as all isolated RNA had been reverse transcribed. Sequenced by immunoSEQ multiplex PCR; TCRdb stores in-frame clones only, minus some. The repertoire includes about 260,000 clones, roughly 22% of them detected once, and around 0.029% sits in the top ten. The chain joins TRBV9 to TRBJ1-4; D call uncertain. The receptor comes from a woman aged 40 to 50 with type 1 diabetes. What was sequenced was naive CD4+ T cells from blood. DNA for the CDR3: TGTGCCAGCAGCGTACGCGGCCTGTTTAATGAAAAACTGTTTTTT. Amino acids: CASSVRGLFNEKLFF.